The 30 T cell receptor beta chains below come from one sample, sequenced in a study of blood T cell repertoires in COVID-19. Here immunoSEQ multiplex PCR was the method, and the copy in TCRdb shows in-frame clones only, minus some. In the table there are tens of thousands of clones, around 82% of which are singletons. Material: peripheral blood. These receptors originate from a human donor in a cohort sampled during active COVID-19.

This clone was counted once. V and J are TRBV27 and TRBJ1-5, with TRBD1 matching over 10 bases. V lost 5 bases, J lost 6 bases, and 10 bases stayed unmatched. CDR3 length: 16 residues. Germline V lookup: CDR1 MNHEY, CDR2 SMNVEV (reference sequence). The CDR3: CASSPTDRGRGQPQHF. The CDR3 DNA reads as TGTGCCAGCAGTCCCACTGACAGGGGGCGAGGTCAGCCCCAGCATTTT.

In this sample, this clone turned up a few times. The CDR3 sequence: CASMRVENTEAFF. The CDR3 DNA sequence: TGTGCCAGTATGAGGGTTGAGAACACTGAAGCTTTCTTT. This chain uses TRBV19 with TRBJ1-1; D is uncertain. Per germline, CDR1 LNHDA and CDR2 SQIVND (reference sequence). The CDR3 loop spans 13 amino acids. V lost 7 bases and J lost 1, with 10 bases in between. Variable domain in full (rest from reference TRBV19 and TRBJ1-1): DGGITQSPKYLFRKEGQNVTLSCEQNLNHDAMYWYRQDPGQGLRLIYYSQIVNDFQKGDIAEGYSVSREKKESFPLTVTSAQKNPTAFYLCASMRVENTEAFFGQGTRLTVV.

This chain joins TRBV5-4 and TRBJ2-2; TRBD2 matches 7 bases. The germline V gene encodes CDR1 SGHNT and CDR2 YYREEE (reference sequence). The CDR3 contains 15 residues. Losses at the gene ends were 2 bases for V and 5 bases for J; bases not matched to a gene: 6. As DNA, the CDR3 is TGTGCCAGCAGCTTTATCGGGGGGAGTACCGGGGAGCTGTTTTTT. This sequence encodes CASSFIGGSTGELFF.

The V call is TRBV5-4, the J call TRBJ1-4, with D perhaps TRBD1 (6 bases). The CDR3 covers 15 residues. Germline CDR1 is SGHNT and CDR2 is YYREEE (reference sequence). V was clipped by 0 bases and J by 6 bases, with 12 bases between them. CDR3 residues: CASSLAGVGHEKLFF. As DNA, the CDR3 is TGTGCCAGCAGCTTGGCAGGGGTGGGTCATGAAAAACTGTTTTTT.

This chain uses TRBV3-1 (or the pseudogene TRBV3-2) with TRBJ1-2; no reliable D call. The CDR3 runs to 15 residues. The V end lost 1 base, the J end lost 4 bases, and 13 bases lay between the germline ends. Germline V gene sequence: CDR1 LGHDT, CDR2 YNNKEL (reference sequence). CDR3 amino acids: CASSQVGRLGYGYTF. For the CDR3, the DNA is TGTGCCAGCAGCCAAGTGGGGAGGTTAGGCTATGGCTACACCTTC.

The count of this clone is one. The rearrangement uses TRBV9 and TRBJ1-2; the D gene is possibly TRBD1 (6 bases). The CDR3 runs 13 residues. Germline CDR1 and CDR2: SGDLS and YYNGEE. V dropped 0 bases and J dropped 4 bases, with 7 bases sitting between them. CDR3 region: CASSVVGAYGYTF. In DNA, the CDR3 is TGTGCCAGCAGCGTAGTGGGGGCCTATGGCTACACCTTC.

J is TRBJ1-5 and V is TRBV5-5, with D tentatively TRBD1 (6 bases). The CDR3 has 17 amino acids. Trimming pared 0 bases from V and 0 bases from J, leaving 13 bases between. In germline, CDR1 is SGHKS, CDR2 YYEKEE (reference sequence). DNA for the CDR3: TGTGCCAGCAGCTTGGGGGGGCCTCAGGGTAGCAATCAGCCCCAGCATTTT. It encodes CASSLGGPQGSNQPQHF. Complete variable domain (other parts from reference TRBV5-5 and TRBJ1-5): DAGVTQSPTHLIKTRGQQVTLRCSPISGHKSVSWYQQVLGQGPQFIFQYYEKEERGRGNFPDRFSARQFPNYSSELNVNALLLGDSALYLCASSLGGPQGSNQPQHFGDGTRLSIL.

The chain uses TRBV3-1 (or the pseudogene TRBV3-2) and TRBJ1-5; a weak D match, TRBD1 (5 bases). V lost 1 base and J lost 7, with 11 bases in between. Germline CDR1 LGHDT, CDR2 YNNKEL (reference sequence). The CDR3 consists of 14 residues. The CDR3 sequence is CASSQAGGTQPQHF. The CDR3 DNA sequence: TGTGCCAGCAGCCAAGCGGGGGGGACCCAGCCCCAGCATTTT.

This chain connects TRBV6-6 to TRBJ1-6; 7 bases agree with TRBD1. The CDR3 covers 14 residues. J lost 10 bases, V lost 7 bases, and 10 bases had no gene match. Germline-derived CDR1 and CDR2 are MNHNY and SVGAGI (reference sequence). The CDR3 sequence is CASMVRTGRSPLHF. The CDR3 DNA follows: TGTGCCAGCATGGTGAGGACAGGCAGATCACCCCTCCACTTT.

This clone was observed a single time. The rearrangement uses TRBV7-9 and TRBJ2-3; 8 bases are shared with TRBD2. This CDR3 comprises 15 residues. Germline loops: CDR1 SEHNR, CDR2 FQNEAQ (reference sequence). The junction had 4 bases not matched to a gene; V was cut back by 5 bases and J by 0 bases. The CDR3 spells CASSIRLASTDTQYF. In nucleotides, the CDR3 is TGTGCCAGCAGCATCAGACTAGCGAGCACAGATACGCAGTATTTT.

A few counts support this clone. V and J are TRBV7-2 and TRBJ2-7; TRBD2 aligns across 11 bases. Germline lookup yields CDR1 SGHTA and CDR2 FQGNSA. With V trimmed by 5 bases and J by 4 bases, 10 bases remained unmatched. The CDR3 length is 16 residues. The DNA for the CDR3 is TGTGCCAGCAGCGAAGATAGCGGGGGGGCTAAGTACGAGCAGTACTTC. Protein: CASSEDSGGAKYEQYF.

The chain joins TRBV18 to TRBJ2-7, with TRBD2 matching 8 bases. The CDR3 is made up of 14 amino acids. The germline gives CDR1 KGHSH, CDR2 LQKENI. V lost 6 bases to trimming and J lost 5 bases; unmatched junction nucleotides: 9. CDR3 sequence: CASSMTSERNEQYF. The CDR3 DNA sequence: TGTGCCAGCTCCATGACTAGCGAGAGGAACGAGCAGTACTTC.

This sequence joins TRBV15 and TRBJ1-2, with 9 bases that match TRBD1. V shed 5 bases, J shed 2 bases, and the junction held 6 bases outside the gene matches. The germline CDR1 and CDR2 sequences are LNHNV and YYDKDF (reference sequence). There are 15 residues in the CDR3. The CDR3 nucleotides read TGTGCCACCAGCGTACCGGGACAGGGAAACTATGGCTACACCTTC. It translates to CATSVPGQGNYGYTF.

This chain's CDR3 is CASSSTYRGMNLRQPQHF. For the CDR3, the DNA is TGTGCCAGCAGCTCTACCTACAGGGGAATGAACCTGCGCCAGCCCCAGCATTTT. The rearrangement links TRBV5-5 to TRBJ1-5; TRBD1 matches 7 bases. The V segment lost 3 bases and the J segment 7 bases; nucleotides outside the gene matches: 19. CDR1 and CDR2 from the germline V gene are SGHKS and YYEKEE (reference sequence). CDR3 length: 18 residues.

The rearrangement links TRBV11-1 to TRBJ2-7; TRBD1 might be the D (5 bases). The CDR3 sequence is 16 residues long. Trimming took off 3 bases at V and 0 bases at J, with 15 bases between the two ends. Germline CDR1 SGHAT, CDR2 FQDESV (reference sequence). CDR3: CASSFASGLSSYEQYF. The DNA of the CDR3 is TGTGCCAGCAGCTTTGCTTCAGGGTTAAGCTCCTACGAGCAGTACTTC.

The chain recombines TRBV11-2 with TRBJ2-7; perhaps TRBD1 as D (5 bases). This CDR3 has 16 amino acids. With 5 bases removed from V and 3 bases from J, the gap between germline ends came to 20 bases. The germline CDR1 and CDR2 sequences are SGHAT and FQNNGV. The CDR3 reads CASSRRGLQLFYEQYF. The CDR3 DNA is TGTGCCAGCAGCCGAAGGGGTCTCCAACTCTTCTACGAGCAGTACTTC.

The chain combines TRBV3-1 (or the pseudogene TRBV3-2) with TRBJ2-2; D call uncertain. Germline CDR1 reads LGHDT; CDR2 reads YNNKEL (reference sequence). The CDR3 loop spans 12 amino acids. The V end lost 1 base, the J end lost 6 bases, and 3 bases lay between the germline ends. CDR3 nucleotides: TGTGCCAGCAGCCAAGTCGCCGGGGAGCTGTTTTTT. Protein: CASSQVAGELFF.

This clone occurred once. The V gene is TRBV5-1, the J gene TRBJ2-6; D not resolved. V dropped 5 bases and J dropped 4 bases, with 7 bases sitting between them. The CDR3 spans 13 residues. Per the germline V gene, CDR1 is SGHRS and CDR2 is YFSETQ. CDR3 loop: CASRKTGANVLTF. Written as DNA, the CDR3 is TGCGCCAGCAGGAAAACAGGGGCCAACGTCCTGACTTTC. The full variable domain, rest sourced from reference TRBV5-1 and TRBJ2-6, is KAGVTQTPRYLIKTRGQQVTLSCSPISGHRSVSWYQQTPGQGLQFLFEYFSETQRNKGNFPGRFSGRQFSNSRSEMNVSTLELGDSALYLCASRKTGANVLTFGAGSRLTVL.

The chain's CDR3 is CASSPTPGTGVNYGYTF. In DNA form, the CDR3 reads TGTGCCAGTAGCCCAACACCCGGGACAGGGGTTAACTATGGCTACACCTTC. The gene calls are TRBV19 and TRBJ1-2; 10 nucleotides align to TRBD1. Germline CDR1 and CDR2: LNHDA and SQIVND (reference sequence). The trim removed 6 bases at V and 1 base at J, leaving 11 bases unmatched. This CDR3 has 17 residues.

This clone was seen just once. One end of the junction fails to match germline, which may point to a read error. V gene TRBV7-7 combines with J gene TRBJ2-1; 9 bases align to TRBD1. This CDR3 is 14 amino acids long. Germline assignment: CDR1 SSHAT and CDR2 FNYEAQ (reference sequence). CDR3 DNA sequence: TGTGCTAGCAGCTCCGGGACAGGGTTGGATGAGCAGTTCTTC. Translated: CASSSGTGLDEQFF.

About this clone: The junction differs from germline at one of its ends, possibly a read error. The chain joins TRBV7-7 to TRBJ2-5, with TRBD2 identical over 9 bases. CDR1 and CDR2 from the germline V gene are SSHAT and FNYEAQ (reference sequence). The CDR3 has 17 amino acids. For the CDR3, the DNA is TGTGCTAGCAGCCGTCAACCGGGACTAGCCCCGAGGGAGACCCAGTACTTC. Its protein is CASSRQPGLAPRETQYF.

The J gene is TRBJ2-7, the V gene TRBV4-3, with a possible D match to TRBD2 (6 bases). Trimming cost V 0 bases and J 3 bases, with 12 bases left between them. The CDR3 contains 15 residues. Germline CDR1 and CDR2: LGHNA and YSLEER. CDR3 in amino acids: CASSQEGTLGYEQYF. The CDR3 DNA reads TGCGCCAGCAGCCAAGAAGGGACTCTAGGCTACGAGCAGTACTTC.

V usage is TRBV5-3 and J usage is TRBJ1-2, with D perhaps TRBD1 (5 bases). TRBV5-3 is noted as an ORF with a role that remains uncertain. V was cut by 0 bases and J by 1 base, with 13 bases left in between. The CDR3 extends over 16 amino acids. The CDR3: CARSLEGITNNYGYTF. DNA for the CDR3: TGTGCCAGAAGCTTGGAGGGGATAACTAATAACTATGGCTACACCTTC.

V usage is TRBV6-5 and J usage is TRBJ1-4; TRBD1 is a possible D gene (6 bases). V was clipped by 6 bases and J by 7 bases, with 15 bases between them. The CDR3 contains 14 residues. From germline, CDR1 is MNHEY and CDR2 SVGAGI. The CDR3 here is CASRKTGEGEKLFF. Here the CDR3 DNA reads TGTGCCAGCAGAAAGACAGGAGAGGGTGAAAAACTGTTTTTT.

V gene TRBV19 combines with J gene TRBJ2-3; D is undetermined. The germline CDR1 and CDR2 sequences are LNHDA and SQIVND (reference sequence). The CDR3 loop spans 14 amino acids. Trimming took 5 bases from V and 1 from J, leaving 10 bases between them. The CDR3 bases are TGTGCCAGTAGTCAGGCCCGTGGCACAGATACGCAGTATTTT. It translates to CASSQARGTDTQYF.

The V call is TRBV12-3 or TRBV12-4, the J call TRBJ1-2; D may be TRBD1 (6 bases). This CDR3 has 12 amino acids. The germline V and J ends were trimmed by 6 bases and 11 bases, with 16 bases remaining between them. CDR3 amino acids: CASSFITGRYTF. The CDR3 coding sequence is TGTGCCAGCAGCTTTATCACAGGGAGATACACCTTC.

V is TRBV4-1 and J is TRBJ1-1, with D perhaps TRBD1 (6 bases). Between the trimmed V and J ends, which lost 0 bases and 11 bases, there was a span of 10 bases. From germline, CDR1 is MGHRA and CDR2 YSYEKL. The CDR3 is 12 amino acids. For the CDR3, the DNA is TGCGCCAGCAGCCAAGATCGGGGGGCCGCTTTCTTT. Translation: CASSQDRGAAFF.

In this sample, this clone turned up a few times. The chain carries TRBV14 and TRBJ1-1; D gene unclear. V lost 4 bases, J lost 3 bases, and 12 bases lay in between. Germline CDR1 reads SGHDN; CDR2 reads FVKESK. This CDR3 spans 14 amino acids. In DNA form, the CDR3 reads TGTGCCAGCAGCCCCAGCGGAGGGTACACTGAAGCTTTCTTT. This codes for CASSPSGGYTEAFF.

Here the CDR3 DNA reads TGTGCCAGCAGCGTAGAGGCAGGACAGAATGAGCAGTTCTTC. This encodes CASSVEAGQNEQFF. This sequence joins TRBV9 and TRBJ2-1; D is perhaps TRBD1 (6 bases). V was trimmed by 0 bases and J by 7 bases, leaving 11 bases between them. Germline V gene data show CDR1 as SGDLS and CDR2 as YYNGEE. The CDR3 runs 14 residues.

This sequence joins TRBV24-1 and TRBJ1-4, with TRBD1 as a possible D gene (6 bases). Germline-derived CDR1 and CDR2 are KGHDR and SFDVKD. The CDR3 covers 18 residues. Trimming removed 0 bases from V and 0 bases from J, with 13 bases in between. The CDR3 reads CATSDLSPRGPTNEKLFF. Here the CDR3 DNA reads TGTGCCACCAGTGATTTGAGCCCCAGGGGCCCAACTAATGAAAAACTGTTTTTT.